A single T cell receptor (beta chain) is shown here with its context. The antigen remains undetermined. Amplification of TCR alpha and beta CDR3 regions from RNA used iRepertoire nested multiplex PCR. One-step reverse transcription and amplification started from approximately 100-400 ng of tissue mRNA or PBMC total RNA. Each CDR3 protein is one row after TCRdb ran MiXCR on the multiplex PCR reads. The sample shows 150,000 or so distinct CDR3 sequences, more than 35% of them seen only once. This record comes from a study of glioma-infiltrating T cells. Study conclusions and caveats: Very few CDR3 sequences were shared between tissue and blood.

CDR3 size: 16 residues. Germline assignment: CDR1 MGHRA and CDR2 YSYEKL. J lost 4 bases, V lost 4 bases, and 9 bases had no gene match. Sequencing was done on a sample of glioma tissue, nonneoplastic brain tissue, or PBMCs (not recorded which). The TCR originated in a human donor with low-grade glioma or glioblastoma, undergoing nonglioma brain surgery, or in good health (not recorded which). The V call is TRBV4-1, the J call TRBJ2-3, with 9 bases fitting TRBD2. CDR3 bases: TGCGCCAGCAGCCGGAATCCTAGCGGGAACGCAGATACGCAGTATTTT. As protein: CASSRNPSGNADTQYF.